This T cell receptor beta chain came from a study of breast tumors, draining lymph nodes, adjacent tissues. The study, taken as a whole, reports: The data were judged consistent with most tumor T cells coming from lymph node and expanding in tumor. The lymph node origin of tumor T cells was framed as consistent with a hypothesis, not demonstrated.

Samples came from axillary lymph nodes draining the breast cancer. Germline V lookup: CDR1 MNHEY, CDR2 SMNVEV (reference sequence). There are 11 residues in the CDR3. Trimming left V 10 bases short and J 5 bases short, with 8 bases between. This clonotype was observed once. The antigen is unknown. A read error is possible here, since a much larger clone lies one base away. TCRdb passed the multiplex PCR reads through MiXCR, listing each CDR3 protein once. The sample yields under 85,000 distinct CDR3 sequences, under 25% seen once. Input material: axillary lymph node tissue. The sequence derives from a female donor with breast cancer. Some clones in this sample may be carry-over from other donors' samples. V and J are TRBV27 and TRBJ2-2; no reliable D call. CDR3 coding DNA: TGTGCCAACACCCTAACCGGGGAGCTGTTTTTT. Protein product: CANTLTGELFF.